The table lists the clone carrying this TCR beta chain with many counts. No antigen is known for it. The data belong to a study of T cell repertoires in cytomegalovirus infection. TCRdb used MiXCR to reprocess the reads, holding one entry per CDR3 protein. The sample includes some 300,000 distinct CDR3 sequences, around 13% seen only once; the top ten take roughly 8.7%. Study-level findings and limits: Carriage of CMV together with the relevant HLA was identifiable through cumulative public TCR beta family frequency. HLA-C-restricted TCR beta clonotypes specific for CMV led the ex vivo response.

Germline V gives CDR1 SGHTA, CDR2 FQGNSA. This CDR3 spans 17 amino acids. The germline V and J ends were trimmed by 2 bases and 3 bases, with 18 bases remaining between them. The chain uses TRBV7-2 and TRBJ2-3; TRBD2 is a possible D gene (6 bases). The sequenced sample was PBMCs. The TCR sequence derives from a human donor in good health (CMV status not recorded). Some clones in this sample may be carry-over from other donors' samples. CDR3 sequence: CASSLTRGDSWTDTQYF. In DNA form, the CDR3 reads TGTGCCAGCAGCTTAACTCGCGGGGATAGTTGGACAGATACGCAGTATTTT. Variable domain in full (rest from reference TRBV7-2 and TRBJ2-3): GAGVSQSPSNKVTEKGKDVELRCDPISGHTALYWYRQSLGQGLEFLIYFQGNSAPDKSGLPSDRFSAERTGGSVSTLTIQRTQQEDSAVYLCASSLTRGDSWTDTQYFGPGTRLTVL.